This T cell receptor beta chain was recovered during a study of blood T cell repertoires in COVID-19. In the study overall: Italy, Spain and the United States were the sources of the convalescent and acute COVID-19 samples. Sources were T cells, B-cell-depleted T cells, or PBMCs; the material itself was cDNA or gDNA.

In the original workflow: For nucleated cells, counts were estimated from reference gene primer amplification. The table came from immunoSEQ multiplex PCR; TCRdb's copy has only in-frame clones and leaves some out. V, J and clone size are those of that table, while D and trimming were read from the DNA. The sample records over 50,000 clones, 80% to 90% being singletons. Germline trimming cut 5 bases from V and 5 bases from J; bases unmatched to any gene: 12. The CDR3 spans 16 residues. CDR1 is LNHDA and CDR2 is SQIVND in the germline V gene (reference sequence). The chain combines TRBV19 with TRBJ2-3, with 8 bases lining up with TRBD1. This receptor was identified in a man in his sixties with acute or convalescent COVID-19. Sequencing was performed on peripheral blood. CDR3 nucleotide sequence: TGTGCCAGTAGTCTGCTCGGACAGGGAAGGCGAGATACGCAGTATTTT. Protein sequence: CASSLLGQGRRDTQYF.